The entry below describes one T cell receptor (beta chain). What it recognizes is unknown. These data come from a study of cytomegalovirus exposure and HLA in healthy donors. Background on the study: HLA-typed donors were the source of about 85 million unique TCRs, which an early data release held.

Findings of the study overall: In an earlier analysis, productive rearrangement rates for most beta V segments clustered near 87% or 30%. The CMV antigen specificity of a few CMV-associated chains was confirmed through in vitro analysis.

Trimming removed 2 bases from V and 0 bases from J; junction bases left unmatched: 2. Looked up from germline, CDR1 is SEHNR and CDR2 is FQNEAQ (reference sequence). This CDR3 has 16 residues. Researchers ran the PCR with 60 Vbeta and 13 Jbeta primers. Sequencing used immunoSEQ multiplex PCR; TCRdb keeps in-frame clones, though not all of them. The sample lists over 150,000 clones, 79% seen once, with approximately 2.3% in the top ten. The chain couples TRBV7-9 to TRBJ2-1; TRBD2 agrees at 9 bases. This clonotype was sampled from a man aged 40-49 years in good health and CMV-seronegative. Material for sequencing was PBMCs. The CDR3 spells CASSLLAGISYNEQFF. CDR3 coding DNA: TGTGCCAGCAGCTTACTAGCGGGAATCTCCTACAATGAGCAGTTCTTC.